These 9 T cell receptor beta chains share one sample of origin, sequenced in a study of T cells in Graves' hyperthyroidism and ophthalmopathy. The source material, RNA transcripts, was used to amplify TCR beta CDR3 regions. TCR CDR3 regions were first amplified by RT-PCR with HTBI primers. TCRdb itself ran the multiplex PCR reads through MiXCR, one entry per CDR3 protein. The data contain fewer than 200,000 distinct CDR3 sequences, about a sixth of them seen just once; the ten biggest clones take up roughly 30%. The sample was blood. The receptors were gathered from a woman aged 50 to 60 with Graves' hyperthyroidism.

This clonotype was picked up many times. The chain recombines TRBV28 with TRBJ1-1; possible D gene TRBD1, 6 bases. The V gene lost 6 bases and the J gene lost 7 bases, with 15 bases spanning the gap. Germline V lookup: CDR1 MDHEN, CDR2 SYDVKM. This CDR3 is 13 amino acids long. In DNA form, the CDR3 reads TGTGCCAGCAGACCCGGACAGTATCTTGAAGCTTTCTTT. Encoded protein: CASRPGQYLEAFF.

The chain uses TRBV28 and TRBJ1-4; 11 nucleotides agree with TRBD1. V shed 6 bases, J shed 6 bases, and the junction held 9 bases outside the gene matches. Germline V gene data show CDR1 as MDHEN and CDR2 as SYDVKM. CDR3 length: 16 residues. The CDR3 nucleotides are TGTGCCAGCAGAACCCCCCCGGGACAGGGGGATGAAAAACTGTTTTTT. This encodes CASRTPPGQGDEKLFF.

This clonotype came up many times. This chain connects TRBV5-1 to TRBJ1-1; TRBD1 matches at 7 bases. CDR1 and CDR2 from the germline V gene are SGHRS and YFSETQ. The CDR3 has 17 residues. V gave up 6 bases and J gave up 3 bases; unmatched junction bases: 17. CDR3 amino acids: CASTESGTALGDTEAFF. CDR3 nucleotides: TGCGCCAGCACCGAGAGCGGGACAGCCTTAGGGGACACTGAAGCTTTCTTT.

This clonotype was seen once. The chain combines TRBV3-1 with TRBJ2-7, with a weak D call TRBD1 (6 bases). Germline V gene sequence: CDR1 LGHDT, CDR2 YNNKEL (reference sequence). CDR3 size: 16 residues. Trimming removed 3 bases from V and 6 bases from J, with 21 bases in between. The CDR3 protein is CASSQDRQVGSGEQYF. The CDR3 bases are TGTGCCAGCAGCCAGGATCGACAGGTAGGGAGTGGCGAGCAGTACTTC.

This chain connects TRBV11-2 to TRBJ2-4; the match to TRBD2 covers 7 bases. Trimming took 0 bases from V and 8 from J; bases not matched to a gene: 10. CDR3 length: 16 residues. The germline V gene encodes CDR1 SGHAT and CDR2 FQNNGV. CDR3 sequence reads: CASSLDGGGSGYIQYF. CDR3 coding DNA: TGTGCCAGCAGCTTAGATGGGGGAGGGTCTGGTTACATTCAGTACTTC. The full variable domain, with the rest looked up from reference TRBV11-2 and TRBJ2-4, is EAGVAQSPRYKIIEKRQSVAFWCNPISGHATLYWYQQILGQGPKLLIQFQNNGVVDDSQLPKDRFSAERLKGVDSTLKIQPAKLEDSAVYLCASSLDGGGSGYIQYFGAGTRLSVL.

Ten or more counts support this clonotype. The rearrangement uses TRBV7-9 and TRBJ2-7; TRBD2 matches 8 bases. Losses at the gene ends were 3 bases for V and 2 bases for J; bases not matched to a gene: 6. Germline CDR1 reads SEHNR; CDR2 reads FQNEAQ (reference sequence). The length of the CDR3 is 15 residues. CDR3 loop: CASSFGGGNPYEQYF. As DNA, the CDR3 is TGTGCCAGCAGCTTCGGGGGGGGCAATCCCTACGAGCAGTACTTC.

This clonotype has ten or more counts. The chain joins TRBV27 to TRBJ2-3; D not resolved. Germline lookup yields CDR1 MNHEY and CDR2 SMNVEV (reference sequence). Trimming pared 3 bases from V and 1 base from J, leaving 11 bases between. The CDR3 runs to 15 residues. CDR3 in DNA: TGTGCCAGCAGTTTGGCCGGGCAGGGCACAGATACGCAGTATTTT. The encoded protein is CASSLAGQGTDTQYF.

This clonotype was found a few times. J is TRBJ1-3 and V is TRBV5-8; no reliable D call. The ends were cut back, 2 bases at V and 7 bases at J, with 13 bases in the middle. Looked up from germline, CDR1 is SGHTS and CDR2 is YDEGEE. The CDR3 has 14 residues. The DNA of the CDR3 is TGTGCCAGCAGCTTACAAGGAACGCGGAACACCATATATTTT. It codes for CASSLQGTRNTIYF.

The rearrangement joins TRBV4-1 to TRBJ1-1; 7 positions agree with TRBD1. V lost 4 bases, J lost 3 bases, and 5 bases stayed unmatched. The germline gives CDR1 MGHRA, CDR2 YSYEKL. The CDR3 consists of 14 residues. The CDR3 region has the DNA TGCGCCAGCAGCCCATGGACAGGAGACACTGAAGCTTTCTTT. This sequence encodes CASSPWTGDTEAFF.